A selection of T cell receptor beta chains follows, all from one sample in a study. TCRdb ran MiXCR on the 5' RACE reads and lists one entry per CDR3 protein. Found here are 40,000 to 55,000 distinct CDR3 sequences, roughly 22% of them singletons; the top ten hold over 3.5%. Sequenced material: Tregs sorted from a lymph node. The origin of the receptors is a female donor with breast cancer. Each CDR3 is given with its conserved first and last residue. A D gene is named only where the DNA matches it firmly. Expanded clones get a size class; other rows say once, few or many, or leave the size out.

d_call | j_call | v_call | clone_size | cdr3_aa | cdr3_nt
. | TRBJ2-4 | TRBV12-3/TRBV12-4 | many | CASSLGGVAKNIQYF | TGTGCCAGCAGTTTAGGGGGGGTAGCCAAAAACATTCAGTACTTC
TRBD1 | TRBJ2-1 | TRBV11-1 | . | CASTLNYWDRGNEQFF | TGTGCCAGCACCCTCAACTACTGGGACAGGGGCAATGAGCAGTTCTTC
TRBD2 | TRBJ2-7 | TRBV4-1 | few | CASSQTLLADVGKYEQYF | TGCGCCAGCAGCCAAACCCTCCTAGCGGATGTGGGGAAATACGAGCAGTACTTC
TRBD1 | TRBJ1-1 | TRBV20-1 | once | CGATLPGQGTEAFF | TGCGGTGCTACCCTACCGGGACAGGGCACTGAAGCTTTCTTT
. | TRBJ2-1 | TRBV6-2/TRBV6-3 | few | CASRSIGMNEQFF | TGTGCCAGCAGGTCTATTGGGATGAATGAGCAGTTCTTC
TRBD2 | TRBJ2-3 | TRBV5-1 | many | CASSIGLAISTDTQYF | TGCGCCAGCAGCATCGGACTAGCGATTAGCACAGATACGCAGTATTTT
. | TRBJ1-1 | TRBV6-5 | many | CASRLRQFLEAFF | TGTGCCAGCAGACTTAGACAGTTTCTTGAAGCTTTCTTT
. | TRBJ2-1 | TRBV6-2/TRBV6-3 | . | CASSYFSEQFF | TGTGCCAGCAGTTACTTTTCTGAGCAGTTCTTC
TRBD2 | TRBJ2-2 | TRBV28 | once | CATRPGLANGELFF | TGTGCCACGCGGCCGGGACTAGCTAACGGGGAGCTGTTTTTT
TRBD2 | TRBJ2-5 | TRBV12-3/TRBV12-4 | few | CASTVAGESQETQYF | TGTGCCAGCACCGTAGCGGGAGAATCCCAAGAGACCCAGTACTTC
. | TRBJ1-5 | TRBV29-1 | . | CSVAREINQPQHF | TGCAGCGTTGCCAGGGAAATCAATCAGCCCCAGCATTTT
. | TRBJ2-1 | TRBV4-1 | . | CASSHRPFRGRISNEQFF | TGCGCCAGCAGCCACCGCCCTTTTCGGGGGCGAATTTCGAATGAGCAGTTCTTC
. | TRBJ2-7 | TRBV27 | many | CASSPRLQGFYEQYF | TGTGCCAGCAGTCCCCGTTTACAGGGTTTCTACGAGCAGTACTTC
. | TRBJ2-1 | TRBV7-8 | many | CASRRDQGYNEQFF | TGTGCCAGCAGGCGGGACCAAGGCTACAATGAGCAGTTCTTC
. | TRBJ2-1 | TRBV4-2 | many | CASSQDVRLASNNEQFF | TGTGCCAGCAGCCAAGATGTAAGGCTAGCATCCAACAATGAGCAGTTCTTC
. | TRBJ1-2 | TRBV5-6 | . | CASRGGDLYGYTF | TGTGCCAGCAGGGGGGGGGACCTCTATGGCTACACCTTC
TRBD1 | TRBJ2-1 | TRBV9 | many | CASSGSRDSGRDEQFF | TGTGCCAGCAGCGGTAGCCGGGACAGCGGTCGGGATGAGCAGTTCTTC
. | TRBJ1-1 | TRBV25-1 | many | CARDSQNTEAFF | TGTGCCAGGGACAGCCAGAACACTGAAGCTTTCTTT
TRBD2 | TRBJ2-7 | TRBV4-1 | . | CASSQGTSGKYEQYF | TGCGCCAGCAGCCAAGGAACTAGCGGGAAGTACGAGCAGTACTTC
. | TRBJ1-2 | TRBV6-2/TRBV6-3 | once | CASKFLAQYGYTF | TGTGCCAGCAAATTTCTGGCTCAGTATGGCTACACCTTC
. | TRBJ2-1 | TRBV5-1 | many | CASSVGTDDEQFF | TGCGCCAGCAGCGTCGGGACTGACGATGAGCAGTTCTTC
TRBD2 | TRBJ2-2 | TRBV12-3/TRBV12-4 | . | CASSLARLAEANTGELFF | TGTGCCAGCAGTTTAGCGCGGCTAGCGGAAGCGAACACCGGGGAGCTGTTTTTT
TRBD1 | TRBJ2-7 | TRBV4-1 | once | CTSSLRTGDHEQYF | TGCACCAGCAGCCTCCGGACAGGGGACCACGAGCAGTACTTC
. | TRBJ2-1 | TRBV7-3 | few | CASSLTTYNEQFF | TGTGCCAGCAGCTTAACAACGTACAATGAGCAGTTCTTC
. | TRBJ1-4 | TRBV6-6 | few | CASTPTGEKLFF | TGTGCCAGCACGCCCACAGGGGAAAAACTGTTTTTT
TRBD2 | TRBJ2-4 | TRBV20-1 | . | CSASSGSPKNIQYF | TGCAGTGCTTCTAGCGGGAGCCCCAAAAACATTCAGTACTTC
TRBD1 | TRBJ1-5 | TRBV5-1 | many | CASSSGTDQPQHF | TGCGCCAGCAGCTCCGGGACAGATCAGCCCCAGCATTTT
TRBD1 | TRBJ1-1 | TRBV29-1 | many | CSAATGEHAEAFF | TGCAGCGCCGCGACAGGGGAACACGCTGAAGCTTTCTTT
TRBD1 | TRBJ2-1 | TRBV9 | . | CAGSEGASPYNEQFF | TGTGCCGGTTCCGAGGGGGCGAGTCCCTACAATGAGCAGTTCTTC
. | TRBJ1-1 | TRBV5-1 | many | CASSLNGGNTEAFF | TGCGCCAGCAGCCTGAACGGGGGTAACACTGAAGCTTTCTTT
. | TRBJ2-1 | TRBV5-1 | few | CASSLALRTLAGNYEQFF | TGCGCCAGCAGCTTGGCCCTCCGCACGCTGGCGGGTAACTATGAGCAGTTCTTC
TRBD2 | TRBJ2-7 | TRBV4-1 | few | CASSQIAGGSYEQYF | TGCGCCAGCAGCCAAATAGCGGGAGGGTCCTACGAGCAGTACTTC
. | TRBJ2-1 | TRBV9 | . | CASSLSSAERLFF | TGTGCCAGCAGCTTAAGTAGCGCAGAGCGGCTGTTCTTC
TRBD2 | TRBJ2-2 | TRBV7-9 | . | CASILAGVKTGELFF | TGTGCCAGCATCCTAGCGGGAGTAAAGACCGGGGAGCTGTTTTTT
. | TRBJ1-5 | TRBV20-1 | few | CSARDLSAQPQHF | TGCAGTGCTAGAGATCTATCAGCGCAGCCCCAGCATTTT
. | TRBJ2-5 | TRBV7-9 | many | CASSLEGGSQTQYF | TGTGCCAGCAGCTTAGAGGGCGGTTCCCAGACCCAGTACTTC
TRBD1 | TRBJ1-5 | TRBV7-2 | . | CASGARTGAGNQPQHF | TGTGCCAGCGGCGCGAGGACAGGGGCGGGCAATCAGCCCCAGCATTTT
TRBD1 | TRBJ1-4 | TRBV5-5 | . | CASSLYYDGTVNEKLFF | TGTGCCAGCAGCTTGTACTACGATGGGACAGTTAATGAAAAACTGTTTTTT
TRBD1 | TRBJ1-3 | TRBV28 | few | CASTRDRGYLSGNTIYF | TGTGCCAGCACCCGGGACAGGGGGTATCTCTCTGGAAACACCATATATTTT
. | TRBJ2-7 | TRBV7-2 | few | CASSLGAAEQYF | TGTGCCAGCAGCTTAGGGGCGGCCGAGCAGTACTTC
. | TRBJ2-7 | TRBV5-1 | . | CASSPLTVTYEQYF | TGCGCCAGCAGCCCCCTCACAGTTACCTACGAGCAGTACTTC
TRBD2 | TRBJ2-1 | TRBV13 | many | CASSLAASGRGYNEQFF | TGTGCCAGCAGCTTAGCGGCTAGCGGGAGGGGTTACAATGAGCAGTTCTTC
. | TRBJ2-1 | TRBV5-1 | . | CASSLDPGSEQFF | TGCGCCAGCAGCTTGGATCCGGGAAGCGAACAGTTCTTC
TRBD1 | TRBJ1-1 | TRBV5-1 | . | CASSRTGTGLEAFF | TGCGCCAGCAGCAGGACCGGGACAGGCCTTGAAGCTTTCTTT
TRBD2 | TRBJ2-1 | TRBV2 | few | CASSSGSNSYNEQFF | TGTGCCAGCAGTAGCGGGAGCAACTCCTACAATGAGCAGTTCTTC
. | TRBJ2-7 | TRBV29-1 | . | CSVATGDSYEQYF | TGCAGCGTAGCGACAGGAGACTCCTACGAGCAGTACTTC
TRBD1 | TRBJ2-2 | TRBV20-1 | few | CSARGQGWTGELFF | TGCAGTGCTAGGGGACAGGGATGGACCGGGGAGCTGTTTTTT
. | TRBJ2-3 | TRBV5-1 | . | CASSSSQADTQYF | TGCGCCAGCAGCTCGAGCCAGGCAGATACGCAGTATTTT
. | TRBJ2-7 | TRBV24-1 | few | CATSDSGERDEQYF | TGTGCCACCAGTGACTCCGGCGAGAGGGACGAGCAGTACTTC
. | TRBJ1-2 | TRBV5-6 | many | CASRKIDSYGYTF | TGTGCCAGCAGAAAAATCGACAGCTATGGCTACACCTTC
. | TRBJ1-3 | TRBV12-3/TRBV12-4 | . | CASSLGANSGNTIYF | TGTGCCAGCAGTTTAGGGGCAAACTCTGGAAACACCATATATTTT
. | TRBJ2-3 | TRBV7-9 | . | CASNLVGPGTSTDTQYF | TGTGCCAGCAACTTAGTTGGGCCGGGGACTAGCACAGATACGCAGTATTTT
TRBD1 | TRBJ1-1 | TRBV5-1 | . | CAGSLTGGEGTEAFF | TGCGCCGGCAGCTTGACAGGGGGCGAAGGAACTGAAGCTTTCTTT
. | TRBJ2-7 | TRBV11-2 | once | CASKRGLTYEQYF | TGTGCCAGCAAGAGGGGACTTACCTACGAGCAGTACTTC